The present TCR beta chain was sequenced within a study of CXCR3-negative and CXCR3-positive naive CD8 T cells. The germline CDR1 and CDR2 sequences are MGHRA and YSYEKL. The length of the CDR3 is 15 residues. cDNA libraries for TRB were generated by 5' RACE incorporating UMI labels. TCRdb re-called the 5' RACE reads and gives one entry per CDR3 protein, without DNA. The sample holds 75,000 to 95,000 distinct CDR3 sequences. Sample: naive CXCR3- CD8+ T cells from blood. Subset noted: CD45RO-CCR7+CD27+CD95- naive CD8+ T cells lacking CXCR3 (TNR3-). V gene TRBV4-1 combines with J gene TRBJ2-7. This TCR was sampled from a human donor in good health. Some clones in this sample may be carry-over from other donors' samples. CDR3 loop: CASSQESRETYEQYF.